The rows below give T cell receptor beta chains drawn from one sample of a study of T cell responses to AZD1222 COVID-19 vaccine. Only in-frame clones appear in the TCRdb table, and some are missing; sequencing was by immunoSEQ multiplex PCR. The sample shows about 190,000 clones, over 80% of them seen only once. Specimen: peripheral blood, collected on day 0 of MenACWY control vaccination. These receptors were obtained from an adult in good health. Both conserved end residues are part of each CDR3. A D gene is named only where the DNA matches it firmly. The listing skips clone size in some rows; elsewhere it reads once, few, many or a size class.

>TRBJ2-1|TRBV9|-|-
CASSGGLDDKQFF
TGTGCCAGCAGCGGGGGTTTAGACGATAAGCAGTTCTTC
>TRBJ2-7|TRBV6-4|-|-
CASSVAKRLEQYF
TGTGCCAGCAGTGTAGCTAAGCGCCTCGAGCAGTACTTC
>TRBJ2-7|TRBV2|-|TRBD2
CASSERGTSGRYEQYF
TGTGCCAGCAGTGAAAGGGGGACTAGCGGGAGGTACGAGCAGTACTTC
>TRBJ1-2|TRBV6-2/TRBV6-3|-|-
CASSYEGFGYTF
TGTGCCAGCAGTTACGAGGGATTTGGCTACACCTTC
>TRBJ2-2|TRBV9|-|-
CASTYQETGELFF
TGTGCCAGCACTTACCAGGAGACCGGGGAGCTGTTTTTT
>TRBJ2-1|TRBV5-1|-|-
CASSEPGPRINEQFF
TGCGCCAGCAGCGAACCGGGTCCTAGAATCAATGAGCAGTTCTTC
>TRBJ2-7|TRBV27|-|-
CASNIRDRSYEQYF
TGTGCCAGCAATATCCGGGACCGATCCTACGAGCAGTACTTC
>TRBJ2-5|TRBV2|-|TRBD2
CASSVSRGEQETQYF
TGTGCCAGCAGTGTGTCGCGGGGGGAACAAGAGACCCAGTACTTC
>TRBJ1-4|TRBV28|-|-
CASISGGNSMNKLFF
TGTGCCAGCATCAGCGGGGGGAACTCAATGAATAAACTGTTTTTT
>TRBJ2-5|TRBV23-1|-|TRBD2
CASSQSTGLAVQETQYF
TGCGCCAGCAGTCAATCGACAGGACTAGCGGTCCAAGAGACCCAGTACTTC
>TRBJ1-1|TRBV19|-|-
CASSSNRVVNTEAFF
TGTGCCAGTAGTTCAAACAGGGTAGTGAACACTGAAGCTTTCTTT
>TRBJ1-6|TRBV5-6|-|-
CASSRTLSNSPLHF
TGTGCCAGCAGCCGGACCCTTAGTAATTCACCCCTCCACTTT
>TRBJ2-3|TRBV10-3|-|-
CAIDDPRQGTDTQYF
TGTGCCATCGATGACCCCAGACAGGGCACAGATACGCAGTATTTT
>TRBJ1-3|TRBV18|once|TRBD1
CASSPGQGQGNTIYF
TGTGCCAGCTCACCAGGACAGGGGCAAGGAAACACCATATATTTT
>TRBJ2-7|TRBV12-3/TRBV12-4|-|-
CASRGISYEQYF
TGTGCCAGCAGGGGTATCAGCTACGAGCAGTACTTC
>TRBJ2-1|TRBV4-3|-|TRBD2
CASSQEVGTSSYNEQFF
TGCGCCAGCAGCCAAGAGGTAGGGACTAGCTCCTACAATGAGCAGTTCTTC
>TRBJ2-2|TRBV12-3/TRBV12-4|-|-
CASSLGGARELFF
TGTGCCAGCAGTTTGGGGGGGGCGCGGGAGCTGTTTTTT
>TRBJ1-3|TRBV5-1|few|-
CASSQGHYSGNTIYF
TGCGCCAGCAGCCAGGGACACTACTCTGGAAACACCATATATTTT
>TRBJ1-5|TRBV21-1|once|-
CASSKTRTGCPYSNQPQHF
TGTGCCAGCAGCAAAACCCGGACAGGGTGTCCCTATAGCAATCAGCCCCAGCATTTT
>TRBJ2-7|TRBV28|-|-
CASSRELIYEQYF
TGTGCCAGCAGTCGGGAGCTTATCTACGAGCAGTACTTC
>TRBJ2-7|TRBV12-3/TRBV12-4|few|TRBD2
CASGGGGGYEQYF
TGTGCCAGCGGTGGGGGGGGAGGTTACGAGCAGTACTTC
>TRBJ1-3|TRBV6-6|-|-
CASSLTRAGSENTIYF
TGTGCCAGCAGTCTAACGCGGGCGGGGTCGGAAAACACCATATATTTT
>TRBJ2-3|TRBV18|-|-
CASSPTQEADTQYF
TGTGCCAGCTCACCGACCCAGGAGGCAGATACGCAGTATTTT
>TRBJ1-4|TRBV28|-|TRBD1
CASSFGGTGSGEKLFF
TGTGCCAGCAGTTTTGGCGGGACAGGGTCCGGTGAAAAACTGTTTTTT